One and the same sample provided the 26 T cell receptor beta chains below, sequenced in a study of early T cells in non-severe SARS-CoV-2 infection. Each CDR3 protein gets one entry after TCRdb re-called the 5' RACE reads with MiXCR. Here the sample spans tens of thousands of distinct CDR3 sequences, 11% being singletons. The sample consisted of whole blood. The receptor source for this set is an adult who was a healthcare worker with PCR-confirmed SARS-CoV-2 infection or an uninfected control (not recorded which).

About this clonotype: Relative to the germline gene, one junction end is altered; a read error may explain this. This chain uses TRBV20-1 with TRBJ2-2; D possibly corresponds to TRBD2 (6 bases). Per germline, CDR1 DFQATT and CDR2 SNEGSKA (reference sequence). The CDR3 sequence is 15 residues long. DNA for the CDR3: TGCAGTGCACGGGGACTCGAGATGAACAGCGGGGAGCTGTTTTTT. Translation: CSARGLEMNSGELFF.

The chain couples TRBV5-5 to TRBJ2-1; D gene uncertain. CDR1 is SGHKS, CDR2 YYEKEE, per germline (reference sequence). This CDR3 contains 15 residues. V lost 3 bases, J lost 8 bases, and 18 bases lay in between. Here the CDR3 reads CASSSGVWRGDEQFF. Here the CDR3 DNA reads TGTGCCAGCAGCTCTGGAGTCTGGCGAGGTGATGAGCAGTTCTTC.

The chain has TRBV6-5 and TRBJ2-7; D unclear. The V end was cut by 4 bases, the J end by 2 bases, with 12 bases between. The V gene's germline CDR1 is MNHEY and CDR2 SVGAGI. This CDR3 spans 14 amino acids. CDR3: CASSLGRQTYEQYF. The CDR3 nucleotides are TGTGCCAGCAGTTTGGGAAGGCAGACCTACGAGCAGTACTTC.

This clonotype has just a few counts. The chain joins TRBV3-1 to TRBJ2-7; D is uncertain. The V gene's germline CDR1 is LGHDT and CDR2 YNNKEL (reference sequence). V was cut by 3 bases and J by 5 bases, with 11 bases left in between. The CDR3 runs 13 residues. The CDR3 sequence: CASSHWQSNEQYF. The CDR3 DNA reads TGTGCCAGCAGCCACTGGCAGTCAAACGAGCAGTACTTC.

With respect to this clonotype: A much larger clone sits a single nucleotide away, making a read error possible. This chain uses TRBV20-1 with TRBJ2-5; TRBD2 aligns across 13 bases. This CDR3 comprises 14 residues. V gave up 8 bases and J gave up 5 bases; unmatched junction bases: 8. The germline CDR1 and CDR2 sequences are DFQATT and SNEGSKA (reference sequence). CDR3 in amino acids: CSTDPGLAGETQYF. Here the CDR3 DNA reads TGCAGTACCGATCCGGGACTAGCGGGGGAGACCCAGTACTTC.

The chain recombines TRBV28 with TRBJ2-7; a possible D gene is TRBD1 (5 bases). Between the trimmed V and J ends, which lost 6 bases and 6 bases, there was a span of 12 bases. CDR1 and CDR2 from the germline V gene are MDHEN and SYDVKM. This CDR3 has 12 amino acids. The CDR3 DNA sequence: TGTGCCAGCAGCCCCCACCAGGGCGAGCAGTACTTC. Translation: CASSPHQGEQYF.

CDR3 in amino acids: CASSLSGGYEQYF. DNA of the CDR3: TGTGCCAGCAGCCTCTCAGGGGGCTACGAGCAGTACTTC. This chain links TRBV7-9 with TRBJ2-7, with 7 bases lining up with TRBD1. Per germline, CDR1 SEHNR and CDR2 FQNEAQ (reference sequence). The CDR3 consists of 13 residues. Trimming removed 5 bases from V and 3 bases from J; junction bases left unmatched: 4.

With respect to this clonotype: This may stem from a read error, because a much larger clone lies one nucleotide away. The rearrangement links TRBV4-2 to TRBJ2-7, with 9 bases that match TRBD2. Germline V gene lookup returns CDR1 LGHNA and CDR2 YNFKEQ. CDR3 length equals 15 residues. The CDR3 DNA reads TGTGCCAGCGGCCAAGATCTAGCGGGGTCCTACGAGCAGTACTTC. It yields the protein CASGQDLAGSYEQYF.

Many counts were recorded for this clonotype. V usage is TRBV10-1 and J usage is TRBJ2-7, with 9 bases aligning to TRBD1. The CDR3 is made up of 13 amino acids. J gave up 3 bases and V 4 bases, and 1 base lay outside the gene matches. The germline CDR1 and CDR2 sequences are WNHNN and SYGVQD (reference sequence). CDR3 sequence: CASSGDRVYEQYF. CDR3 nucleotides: TGCGCCAGCAGTGGGGACAGGGTCTACGAGCAGTACTTC.

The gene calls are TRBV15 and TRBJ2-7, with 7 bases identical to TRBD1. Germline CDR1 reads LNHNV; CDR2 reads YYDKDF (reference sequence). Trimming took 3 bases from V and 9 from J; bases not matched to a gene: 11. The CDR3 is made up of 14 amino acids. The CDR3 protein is CATSSRDSSLRQYF. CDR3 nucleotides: TGTGCCACCAGCAGCCGGGACAGTTCCCTTCGGCAGTACTTC.

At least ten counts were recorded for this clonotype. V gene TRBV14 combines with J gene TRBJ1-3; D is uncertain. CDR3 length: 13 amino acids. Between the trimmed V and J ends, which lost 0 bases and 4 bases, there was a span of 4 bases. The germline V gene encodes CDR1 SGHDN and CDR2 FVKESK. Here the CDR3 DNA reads TGTGCCAGCAGCCAAGAATACGGAAACACCATATATTTT. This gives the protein CASSQEYGNTIYF.

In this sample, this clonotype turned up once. As DNA, the CDR3 is TGTGCCACCGCCGACAGGGCCCCCACAGATACGCAGTATTTT. Its translation: CATADRAPTDTQYF. The rearrangement links TRBV27 to TRBJ2-3, with TRBD1 matching over 7 bases. The CDR3 length is 14 residues. The V gene end was trimmed by 10 bases and the J gene end by 2 bases; junction bases not matched to a gene: 9. Germline CDR1 is MNHEY and CDR2 is SMNVEV (reference sequence).

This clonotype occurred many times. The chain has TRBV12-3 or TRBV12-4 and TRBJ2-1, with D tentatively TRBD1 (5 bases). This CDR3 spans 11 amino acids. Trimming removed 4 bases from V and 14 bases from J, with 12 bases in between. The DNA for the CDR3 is TGTGCCAGCAGTTATCGGCAGGGCGAGTTCTTC. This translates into CASSYRQGEFF.

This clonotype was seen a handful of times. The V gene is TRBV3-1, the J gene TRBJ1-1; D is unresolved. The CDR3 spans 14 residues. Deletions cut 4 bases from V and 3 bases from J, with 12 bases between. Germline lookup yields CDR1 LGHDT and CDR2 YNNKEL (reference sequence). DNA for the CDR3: TGTGCCAGCAGCCCCCAACTATGGGACACTGAAGCTTTCTTT. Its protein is CASSPQLWDTEAFF.

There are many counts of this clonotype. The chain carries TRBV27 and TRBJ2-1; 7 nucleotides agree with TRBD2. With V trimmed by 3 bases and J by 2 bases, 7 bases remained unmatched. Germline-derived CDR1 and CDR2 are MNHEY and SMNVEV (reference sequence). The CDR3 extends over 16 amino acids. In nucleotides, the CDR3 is TGTGCCAGCAGTTTGGGGGGGAGTCGCACCTACAATGAGCAGTTCTTC. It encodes CASSLGGSRTYNEQFF.

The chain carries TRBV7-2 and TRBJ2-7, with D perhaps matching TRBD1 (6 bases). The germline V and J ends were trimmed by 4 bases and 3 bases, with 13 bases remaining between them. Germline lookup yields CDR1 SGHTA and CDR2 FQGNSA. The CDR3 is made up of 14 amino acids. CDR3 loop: CASSYLTGLYEQYF. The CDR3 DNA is TGTGCCAGCAGCTACCTAACAGGGCTCTACGAGCAGTACTTC.

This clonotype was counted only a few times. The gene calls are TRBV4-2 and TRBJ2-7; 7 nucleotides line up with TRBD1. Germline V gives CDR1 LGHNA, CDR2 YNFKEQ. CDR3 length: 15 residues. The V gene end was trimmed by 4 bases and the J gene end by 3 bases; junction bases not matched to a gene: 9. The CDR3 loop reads CASSRNRDRYYEQYF. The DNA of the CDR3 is TGTGCCAGCAGCCGGAACCGGGACAGATACTACGAGCAGTACTTC.

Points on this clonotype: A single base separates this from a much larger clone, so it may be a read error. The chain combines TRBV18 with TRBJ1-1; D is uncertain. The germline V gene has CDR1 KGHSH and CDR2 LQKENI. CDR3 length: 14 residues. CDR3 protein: CVSSPMVMDTEAFF. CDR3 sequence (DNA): TGTGTCAGCTCACCAATGGTGATGGACACTGAAGCTTTCTTT.

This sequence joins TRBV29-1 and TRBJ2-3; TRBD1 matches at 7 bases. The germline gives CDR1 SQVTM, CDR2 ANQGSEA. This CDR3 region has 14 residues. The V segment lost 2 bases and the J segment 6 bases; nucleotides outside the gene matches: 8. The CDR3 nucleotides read TGCAGCGTTGAATTGGTCAGGGGGATGGATACGCAGTATTTT. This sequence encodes CSVELVRGMDTQYF.

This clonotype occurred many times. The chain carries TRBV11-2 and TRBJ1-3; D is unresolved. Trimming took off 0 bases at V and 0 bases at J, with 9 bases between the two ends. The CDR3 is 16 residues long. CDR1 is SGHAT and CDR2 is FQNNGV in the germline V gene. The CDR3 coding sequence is TGTGCCAGCAGCTTAGATCTCACAACCTCTGGAAACACCATATATTTT. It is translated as CASSLDLTTSGNTIYF.

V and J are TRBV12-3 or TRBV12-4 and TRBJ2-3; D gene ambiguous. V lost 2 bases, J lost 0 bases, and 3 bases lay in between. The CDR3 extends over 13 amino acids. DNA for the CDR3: TGTGCCAGCAGTTTATCTAGCACAGATACGCAGTATTTT. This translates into CASSLSSTDTQYF.

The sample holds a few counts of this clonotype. CDR3 loop: CASGLAVSYNEQFF. In DNA form, the CDR3 reads TGTGCCAGCGGACTAGCGGTCTCCTACAATGAGCAGTTCTTC. The rearrangement joins TRBV28 to TRBJ2-1; 10 nucleotides align to TRBD2. The CDR3 consists of 14 residues. In germline, CDR1 is MDHEN, CDR2 SYDVKM. V lost 8 bases and J lost 0; bases outside the gene matches: 1.

CDR3 sequence reads: CASSQTSGTGSSYEQYF. The CDR3 nucleotides are TGCGCCAGCAGCCAAACTAGCGGGACGGGTAGCTCCTACGAGCAGTACTTC. This chain links TRBV4-1 with TRBJ2-7; 10 bases agree with TRBD2. Germline V gene sequence: CDR1 MGHRA, CDR2 YSYEKL. V trimming: 2 bases; J trimming: 0 bases; junction bases outside the gene matches: 7. The CDR3 loop spans 17 amino acids.

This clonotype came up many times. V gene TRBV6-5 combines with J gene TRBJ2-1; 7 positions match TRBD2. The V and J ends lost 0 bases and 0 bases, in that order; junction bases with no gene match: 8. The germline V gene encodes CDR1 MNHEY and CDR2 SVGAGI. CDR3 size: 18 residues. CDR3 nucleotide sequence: TGTGCCAGCAGTTACTCCCGACTAGCTTGGAGCTCCTACAATGAGCAGTTCTTC. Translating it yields CASSYSRLAWSSYNEQFF.

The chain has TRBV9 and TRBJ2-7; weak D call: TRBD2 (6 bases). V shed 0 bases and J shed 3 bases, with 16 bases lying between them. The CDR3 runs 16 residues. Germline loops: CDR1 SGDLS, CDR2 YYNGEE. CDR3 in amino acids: CASSVEVGSGSYEQYF. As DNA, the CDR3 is TGTGCCAGCAGCGTAGAAGTTGGTAGCGGAAGCTACGAGCAGTACTTC.

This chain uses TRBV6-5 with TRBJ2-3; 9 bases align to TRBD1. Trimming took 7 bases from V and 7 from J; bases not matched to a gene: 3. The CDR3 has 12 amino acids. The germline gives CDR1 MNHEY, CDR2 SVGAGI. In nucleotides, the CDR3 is TGTGCCAGCAAGGGACAGGGCAATACGCAGTATTTT. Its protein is CASKGQGNTQYF.